A selection of T cell receptor beta chains follows, all from one sample in a study of identical twins. TCRdb reprocessed the 5' RACE reads via MiXCR and lists one record per CDR3 protein. The sample shows 1.5 million to 2 million distinct CDR3 sequences, less than 40% of them seen only once. Specimen: cord blood. The receptors shown here come from a newborn girl in good health. Both conserved end residues are part of each CDR3. D genes are given only for firm matches. Size tells how often a clone was seen (once, few, many) or the class of an expanded clone, and some rows leave it out.

d_call	clone_size	j_call	v_call	cdr3_nt	cdr3_aa
NA	few	TRBJ2-7	TRBV21-1	TGTGCCAGCAGCAAACGGTTCGACAGGGCCTTTCCCTACGAGCAGTACTTC	CASSKRFDRAFPYEQYF
NA	few	TRBJ2-1	TRBV20-1	TGCAGTGCTAGATCGTGGGGGAGCTTTGGGGCCTACAATGAGCAGTTCTTC	CSARSWGSFGAYNEQFF
NA	few	TRBJ1-5	TRBV20-1	TGCAGTGCTAGGGCCTTCGTGGGAAATCAGCCCCAGCATTTT	CSARAFVGNQPQHF
TRBD1	few	TRBJ1-2	TRBV6-6	TGTGCCAGCGGTCCGACAGGGGGCTCCTATGGCTACACCTTC	CASGPTGGSYGYTF
NA	NA	TRBJ1-1	TRBV7-9	TGTGCCAGCAGTCAGGATATGAAGGCTTTCTTT	CASSQDMKAFF
NA	NA	TRBJ2-2	TRBV10-3	TGTGCCATCTGCCAGCGGGTAGCCGGGGAGCTGTTTTTT	CAICQRVAGELFF
NA	few	TRBJ2-5	TRBV28	TGTGCCAGCAGTTTATCCCCGGCTAGATCGACCCAAGAGACCCAGTACTTC	CASSLSPARSTQETQYF
NA	NA	TRBJ1-6	TRBV7-2	TGTGCCAGCAGCTTAGCGCGTACTTATAATTCACCCCCCCACTTT	CASSLARTYNSPPHF
TRBD1	NA	TRBJ2-3	TRBV6-5	TGTGCCAGCAGTTACTCTAGGGACAGGGCGTTGGTAGATACGCAGTATTTT	CASSYSRDRALVDTQYF
NA	NA	TRBJ2-4	TRBV4-1	TGCGCCAGCAGCCCGCGTTTTCCGGTGGGTTTTGGTGAGAACATTCAGTACTTC	CASSPRFPVGFGENIQYF
TRBD2	NA	TRBJ2-3	TRBV12-3/TRBV12-4	TGTGCCAGCAGCCCTCTAGCGGCCCGCACAGATACGCAGTATTTT	CASSPLAARTDTQYF
NA	NA	TRBJ2-1	TRBV20-1	TGCAGTGCTAGACGGCAATACGAGCAGTTCTTC	CSARRQYEQFF
NA	many	TRBJ2-7	TRBV10-3	TGTGCCATCAGTTCCCGAAGCTACGAGCAGTACTTC	CAISSRSYEQYF
TRBD1	NA	TRBJ1-2	TRBV2	TGTGGGGGGGGACAGGGGATCCATGGCTACACCTTC	CGGGQGIHGYTF
NA	few	TRBJ2-3	TRBV7-9	TGTGCCAGCAGCCCCGGGTCCGCCACAGATACGCAGTATTTT	CASSPGSATDTQYF
NA	NA	TRBJ2-3	TRBV3-1	TGTGCCAGCAGCCAAGGTGGGGGGCAGGCAGATACGCAGTATTTT	CASSQGGGQADTQYF
NA	NA	TRBJ2-4	TRBV20-1	TGCAGTGCTAGAGATCGGAGACGGCTAGCCAAAAACATTCAGTACTTC	CSARDRRRLAKNIQYF
TRBD2	NA	TRBJ2-1	TRBV18	TGTGCCAGCTCACCCGTTCTAGCGGGGAGCTACTACAATGAGCAGTTCTTC	CASSPVLAGSYYNEQFF
NA	few	TRBJ1-1	TRBV29-1	TGCAGCGTTTTAAGGGGGGACACGAACACTGAAGCTTTCTTT	CSVLRGDTNTEAFF
NA	NA	TRBJ2-3	TRBV12-3/TRBV12-4	TGTGCCAGCACCGCTAGACTAGGGGGGCCAGATACGCAGTATTTT	CASTARLGGPDTQYF
NA	NA	TRBJ1-6	TRBV7-9	TGTGCCAGCAGCCCGCGGGGAGATAATAATTCACCCCTCCACTTT	CASSPRGDNNSPLHF
NA	many	TRBJ2-1	TRBV27	TGTGCCAGCAGTCCACCTCAGGGGAATGAGCAGTTCTTC	CASSPPQGNEQFF
NA	NA	TRBJ2-2	TRBV12-3/TRBV12-4	TGTGCCAGCAGTTTAGCGTATCGGGGGCCCACCGGGGAGCTGTTTTTT	CASSLAYRGPTGELFF
NA	NA	TRBJ2-7	TRBV27	TGTGCCAGCAGTTTCAGGCCCCGACAGGCCTACGAGCAGTACTTC	CASSFRPRQAYEQYF
NA	NA	TRBJ2-3	TRBV11-2	TGTGCCAGCAGCCAATTACAGGGCTCCGCAGATACGCAGTATTTT	CASSQLQGSADTQYF
NA	few	TRBJ1-1	TRBV7-9	TGTGCCAGCAGCAAATTCCCCACTGAAGCTTTCTTT	CASSKFPTEAFF
NA	NA	TRBJ1-6	TRBV5-1	TGCGCCAGCAGCGGTGGTCCCTCCTATAATTCACCCCTCCACTTT	CASSGGPSYNSPLHF
NA	few	TRBJ2-7	TRBV27	TGTGCCAGCAGTTTAAGAGGGACCCTTGAGCAGTACTTC	CASSLRGTLEQYF
NA	few	TRBJ2-1	TRBV9	TGTGCCAGCAGCTCAAAAGGACTATTCCAAAGCTCCTACAATGAGCAGTTCTTC	CASSSKGLFQSSYNEQFF
NA	NA	TRBJ1-4	TRBV20-1	TGCAGTGCTAGAGATCGCCAGGGCCTACCTGCAACTAATGAAAAACTGTTTTTT	CSARDRQGLPATNEKLFF
NA	many	TRBJ2-3	TRBV11-2	TGTGCCAGCAGCTTAATACAGGGAGCAGATACGCAGTATTTT	CASSLIQGADTQYF
NA	NA	TRBJ2-1	TRBV3-1	TGTGCCAGCAGCCAACTCCGGGGTAGCTCCTACAATGAGCAGTTCTTC	CASSQLRGSSYNEQFF
NA	NA	TRBJ2-5	TRBV12-3/TRBV12-4	TGTGCCAGCAGTCGTAGTGGGACCCAGTACTTC	CASSRSGTQYF
NA	NA	TRBJ2-5	TRBV29-1	TGCAGCGTTGAACGGAGGCCGACTCAAGAGACCCAGTACTTC	CSVERRPTQETQYF
TRBD1	NA	TRBJ1-2	TRBV12-3/TRBV12-4	TGTGCCAGCAGCATAACAGGGGGCGGGTATGGCTACACCTTC	CASSITGGGYGYTF
TRBD1	few	TRBJ2-1	TRBV25-1	TGTGCCAGCCTGGACAGGACAGGTAAAAATGAGCAGTTCTTC	CASLDRTGKNEQFF
TRBD2	once	TRBJ2-7	TRBV20-1	TGCAGTGCTGATACAGCGGGAGGGCCCGGGAATGAGCAGTACTTC	CSADTAGGPGNEQYF
TRBD2	few	TRBJ2-1	TRBV3-1	TGTGCCAGCAGCCAAGAGATGGTTCGGGGGGTTTACAATGAGCAGTTCTTC	CASSQEMVRGVYNEQFF
NA	once	TRBJ2-5	TRBV20-1	TGCAGTGCTAGAGTGGGATGGCTTTCCCAGGAGACCCAGTACTTC	CSARVGWLSQETQYF
TRBD2	NA	TRBJ2-7	TRBV20-1	TGCAGTGCTAGAGATTCCGGACTAGCGGGAGATCTCTACGAGCAGTACTTC	CSARDSGLAGDLYEQYF
NA	NA	TRBJ2-2	TRBV12-3/TRBV12-4	TGTGCCGGGGGTTACAACACCGGGGAGCTGTTTTTT	CAGGYNTGELFF
TRBD1	NA	TRBJ1-1	TRBV10-3	TGTGCCATCAGAACAGGACAGGGTAACACTGAAGCTTTCTTT	CAIRTGQGNTEAFF
TRBD2	few	TRBJ2-7	TRBV24-1	TGTGCCACCAGTGGGGCAGGTAGCGGGAGTCCGTCGGGTGAGCAGTACTTC	CATSGAGSGSPSGEQYF